These T cell receptor beta chains were read from a single sample in a study of identical twins. TCRdb called the 5' RACE reads again in MiXCR, with one record for every CDR3 protein. The repertoire includes 1.5 million or so distinct CDR3 sequences, about 30% of them detected once, and under 0.35% sits in the top ten. Input material: cord blood. The receptors come from a newborn girl in good health. Both conserved end residues are part of each CDR3. The order of the fields is V gene, D gene, J gene, clone size, CDR3 DNA, CDR3 protein. The D gene is left open where the match is weak. Some rows have no size entry. The others give once, few or many, or a class for an expanded clone.

v_gene: TRBV3-1; d_gene: TRBD1; j_gene: TRBJ2-1; abundance: few; CDR3nt: TGTGCCAGCAGCCCCCGGGACAGGCACTCCTACAATGAGCAGTTCTTC; CDR3aa: CASSPRDRHSYNEQFF
v_gene: TRBV3-1; d_gene: TRBD1; j_gene: TRBJ2-7; abundance: few; CDR3nt: TGTGCCAGCAGCCAAGATCCTTGGACAGGGGCCTACGAGCAGTACTTC; CDR3aa: CASSQDPWTGAYEQYF
v_gene: TRBV5-1; d_gene: TRBD1; j_gene: TRBJ1-6; abundance: few; CDR3nt: TGCGCCAGCAGCTTGGGGGACAGTTATTCACCCCTCCACTTT; CDR3aa: CASSLGDSYSPLHF
v_gene: TRBV20-1; d_gene: .; j_gene: TRBJ2-7; abundance: .; CDR3nt: TGCAGTGCTAGTTCCAGCGCGTACGAGCAGTACTTC; CDR3aa: CSASSSAYEQYF
v_gene: TRBV27; d_gene: .; j_gene: TRBJ1-2; abundance: few; CDR3nt: TGTGCCAGCAGTTTTAGGGCAGACTCTAACTATGGCTACACCTTC; CDR3aa: CASSFRADSNYGYTF
v_gene: TRBV4-1; d_gene: .; j_gene: TRBJ1-1; abundance: .; CDR3nt: TGCGCCAGCAGCCAACCACTGATGAACACTGAAGCTTTCTTT; CDR3aa: CASSQPLMNTEAFF
v_gene: TRBV11-2; d_gene: TRBD1; j_gene: TRBJ2-7; abundance: .; CDR3nt: TGTGCCAGCAGCCCGCAGACAGGGGATGGGTACGAGCAGTACTTC; CDR3aa: CASSPQTGDGYEQYF
v_gene: TRBV20-1; d_gene: TRBD1; j_gene: TRBJ2-5; abundance: few; CDR3nt: TGCAGTGCTAGCAGGACAGGGGGAGAGACCCAGTACTTC; CDR3aa: CSASRTGGETQYF
v_gene: TRBV7-2; d_gene: .; j_gene: TRBJ2-1; abundance: .; CDR3nt: TGTGCCAGCAGCTTAGTCCCTAGCTCCACCTACAATGAGCAGTTCTTC; CDR3aa: CASSLVPSSTYNEQFF
v_gene: TRBV5-1; d_gene: .; j_gene: TRBJ1-6; abundance: .; CDR3nt: TGCGCCAGCAGCCCATACAGGGATTCACCCCTCCACTTT; CDR3aa: CASSPYRDSPLHF
v_gene: TRBV12-3/TRBV12-4; d_gene: TRBD2; j_gene: TRBJ2-1; abundance: few; CDR3nt: TGTGCCAGCACCATCGGTCCTAGCGGGGGGGCCTATGAGCAGTTCTTC; CDR3aa: CASTIGPSGGAYEQFF
v_gene: TRBV3-1; d_gene: .; j_gene: TRBJ2-1; abundance: .; CDR3nt: TGTGCCAGCAGCCAGGGGTTTTTTTACATTGAGCAGTTCTTC; CDR3aa: CASSQGFFYIEQFF
v_gene: TRBV2; d_gene: TRBD2; j_gene: TRBJ2-1; abundance: few; CDR3nt: TGTGCCATACTAGCGGGGTCCTACAATGAGCAGTTCTTC; CDR3aa: CAILAGSYNEQFF
v_gene: TRBV12-3/TRBV12-4; d_gene: .; j_gene: TRBJ2-5; abundance: .; CDR3nt: TGTGCCAGCAGGGACACCCAAGAGACCCAGTACTTC; CDR3aa: CASRDTQETQYF
v_gene: TRBV5-1; d_gene: .; j_gene: TRBJ2-1; abundance: many; CDR3nt: TGCGCCAGCAGCTTTGCCTCAGAAGAGCAGTTCTTC; CDR3aa: CASSFASEEQFF
v_gene: TRBV5-1; d_gene: TRBD1; j_gene: TRBJ1-4; abundance: .; CDR3nt: TGCGCCAGCAGCTTGTGGGGGACGACAGGGATTGAAAAACTGTTTTTT; CDR3aa: CASSLWGTTGIEKLFF
v_gene: TRBV5-6; d_gene: .; j_gene: TRBJ1-6; abundance: .; CDR3nt: TGTGCCAGCAGCTACGGTGTCTTAAATTCACCCCTCCACTTT; CDR3aa: CASSYGVLNSPLHF
v_gene: TRBV5-1; d_gene: .; j_gene: TRBJ2-7; abundance: .; CDR3nt: TGCGCCAGCAGCTTCGCCGGGGCGAACTACGAGCAGTACTTC; CDR3aa: CASSFAGANYEQYF
v_gene: TRBV29-1; d_gene: TRBD1; j_gene: TRBJ1-2; abundance: few; CDR3nt: TGCAGCGCCCGGGACAGGGAAAAGGGCTACACCTTC; CDR3aa: CSARDREKGYTF
v_gene: TRBV27; d_gene: TRBD1; j_gene: TRBJ1-4; abundance: .; CDR3nt: TGTGCCAGCAGCCGGGACAGGGGCCCTCGGAATGAAAAACTGTTTTTT; CDR3aa: CASSRDRGPRNEKLFF
v_gene: TRBV21-1; d_gene: .; j_gene: TRBJ1-4; abundance: .; CDR3nt: TGTGCCAGCAGCAAAGCTCACAGGGCCACTAATGAAAAACTGTTTTTT; CDR3aa: CASSKAHRATNEKLFF
v_gene: TRBV29-1; d_gene: .; j_gene: TRBJ2-5; abundance: many; CDR3nt: TGCAGCGTTGGTAAACTAGCTGTTATTGGAGCGGCCCAGTACTTC; CDR3aa: CSVGKLAVIGAAQYF
v_gene: TRBV4-2; d_gene: .; j_gene: TRBJ1-6; abundance: .; CDR3nt: TGTGCCAGCAGCCAAGATATAGGCCAGGTTTTCTATAGTTCACCCCTCCACTTT; CDR3aa: CASSQDIGQVFYSSPLHF
v_gene: TRBV15; d_gene: .; j_gene: TRBJ1-1; abundance: .; CDR3nt: TGTGCCACCAGCAGAGAGGAGGGATTGAACACTGAAGCTTTCTTT; CDR3aa: CATSREEGLNTEAFF
v_gene: TRBV20-1; d_gene: .; j_gene: TRBJ2-7; abundance: .; CDR3nt: TGCGGTGCTAGAGTTTGGGGGATCCACGAGCAGTACTTC; CDR3aa: CGARVWGIHEQYF
v_gene: TRBV10-3; d_gene: .; j_gene: TRBJ2-3; abundance: few; CDR3nt: TGTGACATCAGTGTGCGTCAGTCGGCAGATACGCAGTATTTT; CDR3aa: CDISVRQSADTQYF
v_gene: TRBV29-1; d_gene: .; j_gene: TRBJ1-2; abundance: few; CDR3nt: TGCAGCGTTGAAGATGAACAGGGAGGCTATGGCTACACCTTC; CDR3aa: CSVEDEQGGYGYTF
v_gene: TRBV7-9; d_gene: .; j_gene: TRBJ2-3; abundance: few; CDR3nt: TGTGCCAGCAATTGGGCAGATACGCAGTATTTT; CDR3aa: CASNWADTQYF
v_gene: TRBV28; d_gene: TRBD1; j_gene: TRBJ1-2; abundance: .; CDR3nt: TGTGCCAGCGGTTTAAGGGCCCGGCCCCCAGGGGGCTATGGCTACACCTTC; CDR3aa: CASGLRARPPGGYGYTF
v_gene: TRBV6-1; d_gene: .; j_gene: TRBJ1-5; abundance: .; CDR3nt: TGTGCCAGCCTTGGAGGGGGGGACAATCAGCCCCAGCATTTT; CDR3aa: CASLGGGDNQPQHF
v_gene: TRBV6-5; d_gene: TRBD2; j_gene: TRBJ2-1; abundance: .; CDR3nt: TGTGCCAGCGGAGGACTAGCGGGAGTCCATGAGCAGTTCTTC; CDR3aa: CASGGLAGVHEQFF
v_gene: TRBV6-1; d_gene: TRBD1; j_gene: TRBJ1-6; abundance: .; CDR3nt: TGTGCCAGCAGTGTACAGGGGCGGAATTCACCCCTCCACTTT; CDR3aa: CASSVQGRNSPLHF
v_gene: TRBV7-2; d_gene: .; j_gene: TRBJ1-2; abundance: .; CDR3nt: TGTGCCAGCAGCTTAGGAACCTCAGGTCTTGCTTCCTATGGCTACACCTTC; CDR3aa: CASSLGTSGLASYGYTF
v_gene: TRBV10-3; d_gene: .; j_gene: TRBJ1-4; abundance: .; CDR3nt: TGTGCCATCAGTGTTGGGGGGACAACTAATGAAAAACTGTTTTTT; CDR3aa: CAISVGGTTNEKLFF
v_gene: TRBV29-1; d_gene: TRBD2; j_gene: TRBJ2-1; abundance: .; CDR3nt: TGCAGCGTTGAAGATCTTAAGGGAGGGTACAATGAGCAGTTCTTC; CDR3aa: CSVEDLKGGYNEQFF
v_gene: TRBV5-1; d_gene: TRBD2; j_gene: TRBJ2-3; abundance: .; CDR3nt: TGCGCCAGCGCCCCTCTCGGGGGGAGCACAGATACGCAGTATTTT; CDR3aa: CASAPLGGSTDTQYF
v_gene: TRBV4-2; d_gene: .; j_gene: TRBJ1-6; abundance: .; CDR3nt: TGTGCCAGCAGCCAAGACCCTCGCAGGGTGGGTAATTCACCCCTCCACTTT; CDR3aa: CASSQDPRRVGNSPLHF
v_gene: TRBV27; d_gene: TRBD2; j_gene: TRBJ2-1; abundance: many; CDR3nt: TGTGCCAGCACCGGGACTAGCTCCTACAATGAGCAGTTCTTC; CDR3aa: CASTGTSSYNEQFF
v_gene: TRBV20-1; d_gene: TRBD2; j_gene: TRBJ2-5; abundance: .; CDR3nt: TGCAGTGACAGAGACGCGGGAGGGCCTTTGGAGACCCAGTACTTC; CDR3aa: CSDRDAGGPLETQYF
v_gene: TRBV29-1; d_gene: TRBD2; j_gene: TRBJ2-1; abundance: .; CDR3nt: TGCAGCCTGACAGGACTAGCGGGCTCCTACAATGAGCAGTTCTTC; CDR3aa: CSLTGLAGSYNEQFF
v_gene: TRBV20-1; d_gene: .; j_gene: TRBJ2-3; abundance: few; CDR3nt: TGCAGTGCTAGAGATCTGGGCAGCCTCACAGATACGCAGTATTTT; CDR3aa: CSARDLGSLTDTQYF
v_gene: TRBV20-1; d_gene: .; j_gene: TRBJ1-4; abundance: .; CDR3nt: TGCAGTGCCCAACGACAAACAGGGAGGGGACGAACTAATGAAAAACTGTTTTTT; CDR3aa: CSAQRQTGRGRTNEKLFF
v_gene: TRBV18; d_gene: TRBD1; j_gene: TRBJ1-2; abundance: few; CDR3nt: TGTGCCAGCTCACTTGCGGGACAGGGGGTCTATGGCTACACCTTC; CDR3aa: CASSLAGQGVYGYTF
v_gene: TRBV7-7; d_gene: .; j_gene: TRBJ2-2; abundance: few; CDR3nt: TGTGCTAGCAGCTTAGGACGAGGTAGCACCGGGGAGCTGTTTTTT; CDR3aa: CASSLGRGSTGELFF
v_gene: TRBV7-2; d_gene: TRBD1; j_gene: TRBJ2-5; abundance: .; CDR3nt: TGTGCCAGCAGCTTAGCGCCCTACAGGGGACAGACCCAGTACTTC; CDR3aa: CASSLAPYRGQTQYF
v_gene: TRBV20-1; d_gene: TRBD1; j_gene: TRBJ2-5; abundance: few; CDR3nt: TGCAGTGCTAGATCGGGACAGGGCGAAGGAGAGACCCAGTACTTC; CDR3aa: CSARSGQGEGETQYF
v_gene: TRBV20-1; d_gene: .; j_gene: TRBJ2-2; abundance: .; CDR3nt: TGCAGTGCTAGGGACAGTGGCGGGGAGCTGTTTTTT; CDR3aa: CSARDSGGELFF
v_gene: TRBV12-3/TRBV12-4; d_gene: TRBD1; j_gene: TRBJ2-3; abundance: few; CDR3nt: TGTGCCAGCAGTTTGGGAACAGGGGAGGATACGCAGTATTTT; CDR3aa: CASSLGTGEDTQYF
v_gene: TRBV20-1; d_gene: .; j_gene: TRBJ2-1; abundance: .; CDR3nt: TGCAGTGCTAGATTAGCGTCTACCTACAATGAGCAGTTCTTC; CDR3aa: CSARLASTYNEQFF
v_gene: TRBV7-2; d_gene: .; j_gene: TRBJ1-5; abundance: .; CDR3nt: TGTGCCAGCAGCCCCGGAAACAGGGTGGGTCAGCCCCAGCATTTT; CDR3aa: CASSPGNRVGQPQHF